The T cell receptor (beta chain) described here comes from a study of CD8 T cells in ankylosing spondylitis. TCRdb used MiXCR to reprocess the 5' RACE reads, holding one entry per CDR3 protein. The sample has approximately 200,000 distinct CDR3 sequences; 10% to 15% are singletons. This clonotype was detected many times. The antigen is undetermined. Study-level findings and limits: Some of these motif variants have turned up before, in reports on reactive arthritis synovial fluid and blood. There was a TCR beta motif, made of several highly homologous variants, that appeared characteristic of ankylosing spondylitis blood. Clones linked to disease were reported to show significant enrichment in matched ankylosing spondylitis synovial fluid. Disease-linked clones were found to be CD8+ and relatively rare in peripheral blood.

This CDR3 has 11 amino acids. CDR1 and CDR2 from the germline V gene are MNHNS and SASEGT. V was shortened by 6 bases and J by 4 bases, with 7 bases between the two germline ends. Sequenced: blood, either unsorted or a sorted T cell fraction (not recorded which). The TCR was taken from a female donor with ankylosing spondylitis or in good health (not recorded which). The chain carries TRBV6-1 and TRBJ2-7; D remains ambiguous. As DNA, the CDR3 is TGTGCCAGCAGGCGTAATTACGAGCAGTACTTC. Protein: CASRRNYEQYF.